The 9 T cell receptor beta chains reported below all come from one sample, sequenced in a study of identical twins (dated by TCRdb to the mid-2010s). The method was 5' RACE. The reads were generated on an Illumina HiSeq 2000. TCRdb reprocessing: public reads trimmed at Q25 with fastp, clones called with MiXCR, in-frame beta chains kept. CDR3 protein sequences are deduplicated, and each keeps its most common genes and DNA. The sample table shows nearly 200,000 distinct CDR3 sequences, and 15% to 20% are seen once. The leading ten clones occupy 35% to 45% of the sample. This sample was also put to use in a study of T cells expressing NK-cell markers.

Source material: CD8+ T cells sorted from blood. The receptors here all came from a woman aged 18-29 years in good health.

This clonotype was picked up one time. The chain is built from TRBV12-3 or TRBV12-4 and TRBJ2-1, with 11 bases lining up with TRBD2. The trim removed 11 bases at V and 3 bases at J, leaving 18 bases unmatched. The CDR3 sequence is 18 residues long. The DNA for the CDR3 is TGTGCCTTCAGTTTAGCCCTGACTAGCGGGGCCAACTACAATGAGCAGTTCTTC. Protein product: CAFSLALTSGANYNEQFF.

J is TRBJ2-7 and V is TRBV9, with unresolved D. This CDR3 comprises 14 residues. V was trimmed by 3 bases and J by 2 bases, leaving 12 bases between them. Germline CDR1 and CDR2: SGDLS and YYNGEE. CDR3 sequence: CASSEKAFPYEQYF. The CDR3 DNA reads as TGTGCCAGCAGCGAGAAGGCCTTCCCCTACGAGCAGTACTTC.

The V gene is TRBV27, the J gene TRBJ2-2; D possibly corresponds to TRBD1 (6 bases). The CDR3 loop spans 13 amino acids. Trimming removed 6 bases from V and 9 bases from J, with 14 bases in between. Germline CDR1 and CDR2: MNHEY and SMNVEV (reference sequence). This chain's CDR3 is CASRLTGSWELFF. Here the CDR3 DNA reads TGTGCCAGCAGGCTAACAGGGAGTTGGGAGCTGTTTTTT.

The chain combines TRBV29-1 with TRBJ1-2, with D unclear. The V end lost 5 bases, the J end lost 4 bases, and 11 bases lay between the germline ends. There are 12 residues in the CDR3. Germline V gene sequence: CDR1 SQVTM, CDR2 ANQGSEA. The CDR3 nucleotides read TGCAGCGTTCTGGGAACGATCTATGGCTACACCTTC. Protein sequence: CSVLGTIYGYTF.

The table lists this clonotype with a few counts. This chain connects TRBV7-6 to TRBJ2-7; 8 bases line up with TRBD1. The CDR3 is made up of 13 amino acids. Trimming removed 5 bases from V and 6 bases from J; junction bases left unmatched: 6. The germline V gene has CDR1 SGHVS and CDR2 FNYEAQ. The CDR3 DNA sequence: TGTGCCAGCAGCCCCTTAACAGGGGGCGAGCAGTACTTC. Translating gives CASSPLTGGEQYF.

V gene TRBV3-1 combines with J gene TRBJ2-5; 14 positions agree with TRBD2. The CDR3 has 16 residues. After removal of 2 bases from V and 4 bases from J, the junction contained 3 bases not matched to a gene. CDR1 is LGHDT and CDR2 is YNNKEL in the germline V gene (reference sequence). The CDR3 spells CASSQPGTSGGETQYF. Written as DNA, the CDR3 is TGTGCCAGCAGCCAACCCGGGACTAGCGGGGGAGAGACCCAGTACTTC.

The V gene is TRBV7-6, the J gene TRBJ2-1, with TRBD2 as a possible D gene (5 bases). CDR3 length: 14 amino acids. V was pared by 7 bases and J by 5 bases, with 15 bases between. Germline CDR1 and CDR2: SGHVS and FNYEAQ. CDR3 nucleotide sequence: TGTGCCAGCACCGCGGGCGGGCTACACAATGAGCAGTTCTTC. Translation gives CASTAGGLHNEQFF.

The V and J genes are TRBV7-9 and TRBJ2-7; tentative D call: TRBD1 (5 bases). The CDR3 is 12 residues long. CDR1 and CDR2 from the germline V gene are SEHNR and FQNEAQ (reference sequence). The V end lost 4 bases, the J end lost 4 bases, and 8 bases lay between the germline ends. The CDR3: CASSSRQYEQYF. Here the CDR3 DNA reads TGTGCCAGCAGCTCAAGACAGTACGAGCAGTACTTC.

The chain has TRBV5-1 and TRBJ2-7; either TRBD1 or TRBD2 may supply D (5 bases each). Germline-derived CDR1 and CDR2 are SGHRS and YFSETQ. The CDR3 extends over 16 amino acids. With 0 bases removed from V and 4 bases from J, the gap between germline ends came to 17 bases. As DNA, the CDR3 is TGCGCCAGCAGCTTGGCCTTGGTGGGGACCTATTACGAGCAGTACTTC. Its protein is CASSLALVGTYYEQYF.